The next 27 T cell receptor beta chains were all read from a single sample in a study of shared clonotypes between healthy human individuals. The assay was immunoSEQ multiplex PCR, and TCRdb's table has in-frame clones only and misses some. Found here are 550,000 to 850,000 clones, over 60% of them singletons; the top ten hold around 1.8%. Input material: memory CD4+ T cells sorted from blood. The sample's subset: CD45RA-negative fraction. Receptor source: a woman between 25 and 40 years old in good health.

The V and J genes are TRBV29-1 and TRBJ2-5; D ambiguous. V was clipped by 4 bases and J by 2 bases, with 11 bases between them. This CDR3 region has 13 residues. Germline loops: CDR1 SQVTM, CDR2 ANQGSEA. CDR3 residues: CSVGAGKQETQYF. In DNA, the CDR3 is TGCAGCGTTGGGGCAGGAAAACAAGAGACCCAGTACTTC.

The chain joins TRBV4-2 to TRBJ2-7, with D possibly matching TRBD1 (6 bases). V lost 0 bases and J lost 4, with 7 bases in between. The germline CDR1 and CDR2 sequences are LGHNA and YNFKEQ. The length of the CDR3 is 13 residues. The CDR3 nucleotides read TGTGCCAGCAGCCAAGAGGGGGCGTACGAGCAGTACTTC. It is translated as CASSQEGAYEQYF.

CDR3 in amino acids: CASSPNQGNQPQHF. The CDR3 nucleotides read TGTGCCAGCAGCCCGAACCAGGGAAATCAGCCCCAGCATTTT. This chain links TRBV7-2 with TRBJ1-5, with D maybe TRBD1 (5 bases). The CDR3 runs 14 residues. Trimming took off 5 bases at V and 4 bases at J, with 12 bases between the two ends. Germline loops: CDR1 SGHTA, CDR2 FQGNSA.

This chain connects TRBV5-1 to TRBJ2-1; TRBD2 aligns across 13 bases. The CDR3 has 16 residues. V shed 2 bases and J 6 bases; nucleotides not matched to a gene: 5. Germline assignment: CDR1 SGHRS and CDR2 YFSETQ. The CDR3 spells CASSFHRLAGGNEQFF. CDR3 nucleotides: TGCGCCAGCAGCTTCCACAGACTAGCGGGAGGCAATGAGCAGTTCTTC.

The gene calls are TRBV28 and TRBJ1-2; a possible D gene is TRBD1 (6 bases). Germline loops: CDR1 MDHEN, CDR2 SYDVKM. The CDR3 runs 12 residues. V was trimmed by 8 bases and J by 7 bases, leaving 14 bases between them. The CDR3 DNA is TGTGCCAGCGTCGGCAGGGGAAGTGGCTACACCTTC. It is translated as CASVGRGSGYTF.

Here the CDR3 reads CASNRRTGRTEAFF. CDR3 DNA: TGTGCCAGCAACCGCCGGACAGGGCGGACTGAAGCTTTCTTT. The chain has TRBV6-1 and TRBJ1-1; TRBD1 matches at 8 bases. CDR3 size: 14 residues. V was pared by 7 bases and J by 5 bases, with 9 bases of the junction left unmatched. The germline gives CDR1 MNHNS, CDR2 SASEGT.

The chain couples TRBV11-3 to TRBJ2-2; 8 nucleotides match TRBD1. The germline gives CDR1 SGHNT, CDR2 YENEEA. Trimming removed 0 bases from V and 7 bases from J; junction bases left unmatched: 4. CDR3 length: 15 amino acids. This CDR3 is CASSLDGQGVGELFF. The CDR3 DNA reads as TGTGCCAGCAGCTTAGATGGACAGGGAGTCGGGGAGCTGTTTTTT.

The chain carries TRBV6-1 and TRBJ2-1; TRBD2 agrees at 11 bases. The J segment lost 2 bases and the V segment lost 10 bases, leaving 7 bases of the junction unmatched. This CDR3 comprises 15 residues. CDR1 is MNHNS and CDR2 is SASEGT in the germline V gene. The CDR3 spells CATYPLAGAYNEQFF. Written as DNA, the CDR3 is TGTGCCACCTACCCACTAGCGGGAGCCTACAATGAGCAGTTCTTC.

There are a few counts of this clone. The genes are TRBV5-5 and TRBJ2-2, with D possibly matching TRBD2 (7 bases). The CDR3 contains 15 residues. Germline-derived CDR1 and CDR2 are SGHKS and YYEKEE (reference sequence). Trimming removed 1 base from V and 3 bases from J, with 10 bases in between. CDR3 nucleotides: TGTGCCAGCAGCTTGACAGGGAGGGACACCGGGGAGCTGTTTTTT. This translates into CASSLTGRDTGELFF.

This chain joins TRBV5-4 and TRBJ1-1; 7 nucleotides line up with TRBD1. V lost 1 base to trimming and J lost 0 bases; unmatched junction nucleotides: 3. This CDR3 contains 15 residues. CDR1 SGHNT and CDR2 YYREEE come from the germline V gene (reference sequence). The CDR3 spells CASSLSGQLNTEAFF. The DNA for the CDR3 is TGTGCCAGCAGCTTGTCGGGACAGCTGAACACTGAAGCTTTCTTT.

The genes are TRBV5-1 and TRBJ2-1; no clear D. The CDR3 covers 12 residues. The ends were cut back, 4 bases at V and 4 bases at J, with 6 bases in the middle. The germline V gene has CDR1 SGHRS and CDR2 YFSETQ. The CDR3 bases are TGCGCCAGCAGCGTACAGTACAATGAGCAGTTCTTC. Translating gives CASSVQYNEQFF.

The genes are TRBV9 and TRBJ2-2; 7 bases line up with TRBD1. Germline assignment: CDR1 SGDLS and CDR2 YYNGEE. The CDR3 sequence is 15 residues long. Trimming removed 3 bases from V and 2 bases from J; junction bases left unmatched: 4. The CDR3 loop reads CASSGTGGNTGELFF. The CDR3 DNA is TGTGCCAGCAGCGGGACAGGAGGTAACACCGGGGAGCTGTTTTTT.

The J gene is TRBJ2-1, the V gene TRBV10-2; tentatively, D is TRBD1 or TRBD2 (5 bases each). V lost 7 bases to trimming and J lost 2 bases, with 9 bases between them. The CDR3 is made up of 13 amino acids. Germline V lookup: CDR1 WSHSY, CDR2 SAAADI. The CDR3 loop reads CASTRGPYNEQFF. CDR3 coding DNA: TGCGCCAGCACGAGGGGCCCCTACAATGAGCAGTTCTTC.

The chain uses TRBV28 and TRBJ1-2; possible D gene TRBD1, 5 bases. Germline CDR1 and CDR2: MDHEN and SYDVKM. V was shortened by 6 bases and J by 14 bases, with 22 bases between the two germline ends. CDR3 length equals 13 residues. CDR3 residues: CASRRLGTPAGTF. The CDR3, as DNA: TGTGCCAGCAGACGTCTCGGGACGCCGGCTGGGACCTTC.

This chain uses TRBV28 with TRBJ1-6; possibly TRBD1 for D (5 bases). Trimming took 2 bases from V and 7 from J, leaving 6 bases between them. This CDR3 is 13 amino acids long. Germline V lookup: CDR1 MDHEN, CDR2 SYDVKM. CDR3: CASSLGANSPLHF. The CDR3 nucleotides read TGTGCCAGCAGTTTAGGGGCAAATTCACCCCTCCACTTT. The full variable domain, completed using reference TRBV28 and TRBJ1-6, is DVKVTQSSRYLVKRTGEKVFLECVQDMDHENMFWYRQDPGLGLRLIYFSYDVKMKEKGDIPEGYSVSREKKERFSLILESASTNQTSMYLCASSLGANSPLHFGNGTRLTVT.

The J gene is TRBJ2-5, the V gene TRBV27; no firm D call. The V and J ends lost 3 bases and 0 bases respectively, with 5 bases between them. Per germline, CDR1 MNHEY and CDR2 SMNVEV (reference sequence). There are 13 residues in the CDR3. The CDR3 loop reads CASSFNNQETQYF. CDR3 nucleotide sequence: TGTGCCAGCAGTTTTAATAACCAAGAGACCCAGTACTTC.

The chain is built from TRBV2 and TRBJ2-7, with a possible D match to TRBD2 (6 bases). This CDR3 region has 14 residues. CDR1 is SNHLY, CDR2 FYNNEI, per germline. Trimming pared 6 bases from V and 1 base from J, leaving 13 bases between. The CDR3, as DNA: TGTGCCAGCAGGAGACTAGGTGGGTCCTACGAGCAGTACTTC. Translating it yields CASRRLGGSYEQYF.

This chain joins TRBV29-1 and TRBJ2-1; 9 bases are a match to TRBD2. With 3 bases clipped from V and 7 bases from J, the junction kept 25 bases outside the gene matches. CDR1 is SQVTM, CDR2 ANQGSEA, per germline. The CDR3 contains 20 residues. The CDR3 loop reads CSVDPGGTATRGGRGNEQFF. The CDR3 DNA is TGCAGCGTTGACCCAGGAGGCACGGCTACTAGGGGCGGGAGGGGGAATGAGCAGTTCTTC.

This clone appeared a few times. The chain uses TRBV5-4 and TRBJ1-5; 11 bases line up with TRBD1. Germline V lookup: CDR1 SGHNT, CDR2 YYREEE (reference sequence). The CDR3 covers 15 residues. The junction had 4 bases not matched to a gene; V was cut back by 4 bases and J by 4 bases. For the CDR3, the DNA is TGTGCCAGCAGCCCGGACAGGGGGCGGAATCAGCCCCAGCATTTT. Translating gives CASSPDRGRNQPQHF.

The chain combines TRBV9 with TRBJ1-4; 8 bases are shared with TRBD1. The CDR3 covers 15 residues. V gave up 4 bases and J gave up 5 bases; unmatched junction bases: 7. The germline V gene encodes CDR1 SGDLS and CDR2 YYNGEE. CDR3 in DNA: TGTGCCAGCAGCCGGACAGGGTTCCACAATGAAAAACTGTTTTTT. Translated, it gives CASSRTGFHNEKLFF.

In its sample, this clone was seen once. The CDR3 sequence is CASSTQGAVYEQYF. The CDR3, as DNA: TGTGCCAGCAGCACCCAGGGGGCGGTCTACGAGCAGTACTTC. The V call is TRBV7-2, the J call TRBJ2-7; the match to TRBD1 covers 8 bases. CDR1 is SGHTA and CDR2 is FQGNSA in the germline V gene. V was pared by 5 bases and J by 3 bases, with 6 bases of the junction left unmatched. The CDR3 extends over 14 amino acids.

The chain has TRBV6-1 and TRBJ1-5, with D perhaps TRBD1 (5 bases). Trimming removed 3 bases at V and 0 bases at J, with 9 bases between. The CDR3 is made up of 15 amino acids. Germline CDR1 and CDR2: MNHNS and SASEGT. CDR3 bases: TGTGCCAGCAGTGACCCAGGGAGTAGCAATCAGCCCCAGCATTTT. Translation gives CASSDPGSSNQPQHF.

The chain recombines TRBV7-9 with TRBJ1-2, with D possibly matching TRBD1 (6 bases). The V and J ends lost 1 base and 2 bases respectively, with 11 bases between them. In germline, CDR1 is SEHNR, CDR2 FQNEAQ (reference sequence). The CDR3 covers 15 residues. The CDR3 coding sequence is TGTGCCAGCAGCTTAGGTCAGGGGCTGAACTATGGCTACACCTTC. It yields the protein CASSLGQGLNYGYTF.

J is TRBJ1-2 and V is TRBV6-6; D is ambiguous. The germline V gene has CDR1 MNHNY and CDR2 SVGAGI (reference sequence). The V gene lost 3 bases and the J gene lost 6 bases, with 14 bases spanning the gap. This CDR3 has 14 residues. CDR3 region: CASSYSSRDHGYTF. The CDR3 DNA reads TGTGCCAGCAGTTATAGTTCCCGGGATCATGGCTACACCTTC.

This clone has only one observation. The chain combines TRBV19 with TRBJ1-3, with D unclear. CDR3 length: 15 amino acids. V lost 9 bases and J lost 0, with 15 bases in between. Germline V lookup: CDR1 LNHDA, CDR2 SQIVND (reference sequence). This CDR3 reads CASRHTASSGNTIYF. CDR3 bases: TGTGCCAGCCGGCACACGGCGAGCTCTGGAAACACCATATATTTT.

The J gene is TRBJ1-1, the V gene TRBV28; 9 nucleotides line up with TRBD1. V shed 2 bases, J shed 1 base, and the junction held 5 bases outside the gene matches. This CDR3 is 16 amino acids long. The germline gives CDR1 MDHEN, CDR2 SYDVKM. CDR3 protein: CASSLIQGAANTEAFF. Written as DNA, the CDR3 is TGTGCCAGCAGTTTAATACAGGGGGCCGCGAACACTGAAGCTTTCTTT.

This chain uses TRBV5-4 with TRBJ1-1; no clear D gene. Germline V gives CDR1 SGHNT, CDR2 YYREEE (reference sequence). The CDR3 is made up of 14 amino acids. Trimming stripped 0 bases from V and 2 bases from J, with 8 bases between. The CDR3 loop is CASSLGHRNTEAFF. The DNA for the CDR3 is TGTGCCAGCAGCTTGGGACATAGAAACACTGAAGCTTTCTTT.